This entry lists 20 T cell receptor beta chains sequenced from one sample in a study of cytomegalovirus exposure and HLA in healthy donors. Primers included in the PCR were 60 Vbeta and 13 Jbeta primers. Profiling relied on immunoSEQ multiplex PCR, and the TCRdb table lists in-frame clones only, not all of them. The sample records fewer than 90,000 clones, around 76% being singletons. The sequenced sample consisted of PBMCs. The receptors derive from a man aged 25 to 40 in good health and CMV-seropositive.

The table lists this clone with a count of one. This rearrangement joins TRBV9 to TRBJ2-1; possibly TRBD2 for D (5 bases). The CDR3 consists of 15 residues. V lost 3 bases and J lost 4, with 14 bases in between. Germline values: CDR1 SGDLS, CDR2 YYNGEE. The CDR3 region has the DNA TGTGCCAGCAGCGCCGGAGGCGCGAGATACAATGAGCAGTTCTTC. It translates to CASSAGGARYNEQFF.

V gene TRBV12-5 combines with J gene TRBJ2-5; a weak D match, TRBD1 (6 bases). Trimming stripped 5 bases from V and 5 bases from J, with 15 bases between. The CDR3 spans 14 residues. The germline V gene has CDR1 LGHNT and CDR2 FRNRAP. The CDR3 here is CASGHGGRGETQYF. The DNA of the CDR3 is TGTGCTAGTGGTCACGGCGGCAGGGGTGAGACCCAGTACTTC.

The chain is built from TRBV9 and TRBJ2-5, with TRBD2 identical over 7 bases. V shed 6 bases, J shed 4 bases, and the junction held 9 bases outside the gene matches. This CDR3 spans 14 amino acids. Germline V gives CDR1 SGDLS, CDR2 YYNGEE. The CDR3 protein is CASTPRGGGETQYF. CDR3 DNA: TGTGCCAGCACCCCACGTGGGGGGGGAGAGACCCAGTACTTC.

To note about this clone: Additional DNA sequences in this sample encode the identical CDR3. Here the CDR3 DNA reads TGTGCCTGGAGTGCAGGGACAGGGGGTAGCAATCAGCCCCAGCATTTT. Translation: CAWSAGTGGSNQPQHF. The chain employs TRBV30 and TRBJ1-5; 11 bases match TRBD1. Germline V gives CDR1 GTSNPN, CDR2 SVGIG (reference sequence). This CDR3 has 16 residues. V lost 1 base, J lost 0 bases, and 2 bases stayed unmatched.

The chain employs TRBV7-2 and TRBJ2-5; 7 bases agree with TRBD2. With V trimmed by 1 base and J by 9 bases, 14 bases remained unmatched. The CDR3 loop spans 16 amino acids. Germline V gene lookup returns CDR1 SGHTA and CDR2 FQGNSA. In nucleotides, the CDR3 is TGTGCCAGCAGCTTAGTGTTCGGTGGGGAGGGGCGGTCCCAGTACTTC. Amino acids: CASSLVFGGEGRSQYF.

The genes are TRBV6-6 and TRBJ2-5; tentative D call: TRBD2 (6 bases). V lost 2 bases and J 5 bases, leaving 15 bases between the germline ends. The CDR3 is 15 residues long. CDR1 is MNHNY, CDR2 SVGAGI, per germline (reference sequence). The CDR3 is CASSYEYGAGETQYF. The CDR3 coding sequence is TGTGCCAGCAGTTACGAGTACGGGGCGGGGGAGACCCAGTACTTC.

V usage is TRBV6-5 and J usage is TRBJ2-1; TRBD1 aligns across 12 bases. The V gene's germline CDR1 is MNHEY and CDR2 SVGAGI. The CDR3 length is 14 residues. The V segment lost 6 bases and the J segment 7 bases; nucleotides outside the gene matches: 4. The CDR3 region is CASRTGQGANEQFF. The CDR3 DNA is TGTGCCAGCAGAACGGGACAGGGGGCAAATGAGCAGTTCTTC.

The gene calls are TRBV2 and TRBJ1-5; the match to TRBD1 covers 8 bases. Germline CDR1 and CDR2: SNHLY and FYNNEI. CDR3 length: 14 amino acids. The V segment lost 7 bases and the J segment 6 bases; nucleotides outside the gene matches: 8. CDR3 DNA sequence: TGTGCCAGCATCCCAACAGGGGGAGGTCAGCCCCAGCATTTT. It codes for CASIPTGGGQPQHF.

Details on this clone: One junction end disagrees with the germline gene, perhaps due to a read error. This rearrangement joins TRBV4-2 to TRBJ1-2, with D possibly TRBD1 on 5 matching bases. The CDR3 runs to 14 residues. Looked up from germline, CDR1 is LGHNA and CDR2 is YNFKEQ. CDR3 sequence: CASSQEGSGQGYPF. The CDR3, as DNA: TGTGCCAGCAGCCAAGAGGGATCAGGGCAGGGCTACCCCTTC.

The chain couples TRBV27 to TRBJ1-4, with TRBD1 matching 7 bases. V trimming: 6 bases; J trimming: 3 bases; junction bases outside the gene matches: 10. Germline CDR1 reads MNHEY; CDR2 reads SMNVEV (reference sequence). CDR3 size: 16 residues. CDR3 bases: TGTGCCAGCAGCCCCGACGTCGGGACAGCTAATGAAAAACTGTTTTTT. It is translated as CASSPDVGTANEKLFF.

This chain links TRBV6-1 with TRBJ1-1; 7 bases are a match to TRBD1. Germline CDR1 and CDR2: MNHNS and SASEGT. The CDR3 has 13 residues. Trimming at V came to 7 bases and at J to 4 bases, leaving 6 bases not matched to a gene. CDR3 protein: CASIMTGITEAFF. CDR3 coding DNA: TGTGCCAGCATTATGACAGGGATCACTGAAGCTTTCTTT.

This rearrangement joins TRBV19 to TRBJ2-2; maybe TRBD1 (5 bases). In germline, CDR1 is LNHDA, CDR2 SQIVND (reference sequence). The CDR3 sequence is 15 residues long. Trimming cost V 3 bases and J 6 bases, with 14 bases left between them. The CDR3 sequence is CASSIWGSQAGELFF. CDR3 coding DNA: TGTGCCAGTAGTATTTGGGGCAGTCAGGCCGGGGAGCTGTTTTTT. Supplemented by reference TRBV19 and TRBJ2-2, the full variable domain reads DGGITQSPKYLFRKEGQNVTLSCEQNLNHDAMYWYRQDPGQGLRLIYYSQIVNDFQKGDIAEGYSVSREKKESFPLTVTSAQKNPTAFYLCASSIWGSQAGELFFGEGSRLTVL.

The chain couples TRBV4-2 to TRBJ2-7; tentative D call: TRBD1 (6 bases). CDR1 and CDR2 from the germline V gene are LGHNA and YNFKEQ. CDR3 length equals 15 residues. With 0 bases removed from V and 4 bases from J, the gap between germline ends came to 13 bases. This CDR3 reads CASSQDSGVAYEQYF. The DNA for the CDR3 is TGTGCCAGCAGCCAAGATTCAGGGGTTGCGTACGAGCAGTACTTC.

This CDR3 reads CSVGRGANYGYTF. The CDR3 bases are TGCAGCGTTGGGCGGGGCGCTAACTATGGCTACACCTTC. The J gene is TRBJ1-2, the V gene TRBV29-1; possible D gene TRBD1, 5 bases. The CDR3 is made up of 13 amino acids. The V end lost 4 bases, the J end lost 0 bases, and 9 bases lay between the germline ends. Germline assignment: CDR1 SQVTM and CDR2 ANQGSEA.

V and J are TRBV15 and TRBJ1-2, with TRBD1 identical over 7 bases. Germline V gene lookup returns CDR1 LNHNV and CDR2 YYDKDF (reference sequence). The CDR3 has 13 residues. The trim removed 3 bases at V and 2 bases at J, leaving 0 bases unmatched. The CDR3 protein is CATSRDRNYGYTF. As DNA, the CDR3 is TGTGCCACCAGCAGGGACAGGAACTATGGCTACACCTTC. The full variable domain, its missing parts supplied by reference TRBV15 and TRBJ1-2, is DAMVIQNPRYQVTQFGKPVTLSCSQTLNHNVMYWYQQKSSQAPKLLFHYYDKDFNNEADTPDNFQSRRPNTSFCFLDIRSPGLGDTAMYLCATSRDRNYGYTFGSGTRLTVV.

Note on this clone: An end of the junction does not agree with germline; a read error may underlie this. CDR3 nucleotides: TGTTCCAGCAGCTTTAGCGGGGGGGCGGGCACAGATACGCAGTATTTT. Translated, it gives CSSSFSGGAGTDTQYF. This chain links TRBV7-9 with TRBJ2-3, with 11 bases fitting TRBD2. CDR1 and CDR2 (germline): SEHNR, FQNEAQ (reference sequence). The CDR3 loop spans 16 amino acids.

Notes on this clone: At the DNA level, this CDR3 is encoded by other sequences in the same sample as well. The chain joins TRBV19 to TRBJ1-4; TRBD1 might be the D (5 bases). Germline CDR1 reads LNHDA; CDR2 reads SQIVND (reference sequence). CDR3 length equals 11 residues. Trimming took 6 bases from V and 8 from J, leaving 7 bases between them. The CDR3 DNA is TGTGCCAGTAGGGAGGGGGAAAAACTGTTTTTT. The encoded protein is CASREGEKLFF.

The V call is TRBV2, the J call TRBJ1-4, with a weak D call TRBD1 (6 bases). Per the germline V gene, CDR1 is SNHLY and CDR2 is FYNNEI. This CDR3 comprises 14 residues. Trimming stripped 7 bases from V and 2 bases from J, with 11 bases between. In nucleotides, the CDR3 is TGTGCCAGCAAAGGGGGTCTTACTAATGAAAAACTGTTTTTT. Translating it yields CASKGGLTNEKLFF.

This clone has just one count. The chain recombines TRBV4-1 with TRBJ2-3; D is unclear. This CDR3 is built from 12 residues. CDR1 is MGHRA and CDR2 is YSYEKL in the germline V gene. V was trimmed by 3 bases and J by 3 bases, leaving 4 bases between them. Here the CDR3 DNA reads TGCGCCAGCAGCCATCTAACAGATACGCAGTATTTT. It yields the protein CASSHLTDTQYF.

The rearrangement uses TRBV9 and TRBJ1-2; TRBD1 matches 8 bases. In germline, CDR1 is SGDLS, CDR2 YYNGEE. The CDR3 runs 13 residues. Trimming took 4 bases from V and 8 from J; bases not matched to a gene: 7. The CDR3 DNA sequence: TGTGCCAGCAGCCCTCGAGGACAGGGAGGCTACACCTTC. The encoded protein is CASSPRGQGGYTF.